This T cell receptor beta chain was captured in a study of T cells expressing NK-cell markers. For the study at large: The study sequenced eight donors, seven HCMV-seropositive and one seronegative.

In germline, CDR1 is LNHDA, CDR2 SQIVND (reference sequence). CDR3 length: 15 residues. No DNA is given; TCRdb re-called the 5' RACE reads and lists each CDR3 protein once. The sample has about 370,000 distinct CDR3 sequences. The sample was blood T cells: a sorted CD56 or NKG2C T cell subset, CD4+ or CD8+ T cells, or bulk PBMC T cells (not recorded which). The V call is TRBV19, the J call TRBJ2-3; checking the TCRdb D call of TRBD2 is not possible without DNA. The TCR originated in a woman aged 50 to 65 in good health. The CDR3 loop reads CASSLGLARTDTQYF.